The clone carrying this T cell receptor beta chain was observed once. Profiling relied on immunoSEQ multiplex PCR, and the TCRdb table lists in-frame clones only, not all of them. This table has approximately 140,000 clones, more than 70% appearing once. These data belong to a study of blood T cell repertoires in COVID-19. The V segment lost 4 bases and the J segment 0 bases; nucleotides outside the gene matches: 11. CDR1 is MNHEY and CDR2 is SVGEGT in the germline V gene. This CDR3 has 18 amino acids. This sequence was found in a man between 50 and 59 years old with active or convalescent COVID-19. Sequencing was performed on peripheral blood. The J gene is TRBJ1-3, the V gene TRBV6-2 or TRBV6-3; TRBD1 matches 8 bases. The CDR3 DNA reads TGTGCCAGCAGTTGGGGACAGGCGCTCTCTTACTCTGGAAACACCATATATTTT. This codes for CASSWGQALSYSGNTIYF.